This TCR beta chain was obtained from a study of breast tumors, draining lymph nodes, adjacent tissues. As regards this clonotype: Its antigen is not known. A read error may account for a junction end that differs from germline.

General study points: The lymph node origin of tumor T cells was framed as consistent with a hypothesis, not demonstrated.

TCRdb passed the multiplex PCR reads through MiXCR, listing each CDR3 protein once. The profile shows 55,000 to 75,000 distinct CDR3 sequences, about 40% of them singletons. The receptor's source is a female donor with breast cancer. Some clones in this sample may be carry-over from other donors' samples. Sequencing was performed on breast tumor tissue.

CDR3 sequence: CNARDDAGNQPQHF. CDR3 sequence (DNA): TGCAATGCTAGAGATGACGCGGGCAATCAGCCCCAGCACTTT. This chain uses TRBV20-1 with TRBJ1-5; D remains unclear. The CDR3 is made up of 14 amino acids. Germline lookup yields CDR1 DFQATT and CDR2 SNEGSKA (reference sequence).